A single sample gave rise to the 13 T cell receptor beta chains below, sequenced in a study of T cells in Graves' hyperthyroidism and ophthalmopathy. TCR beta CDR3 regions were amplified from RNA. The HTBI set primed first-round TCR CDR3 RT-PCR. Each CDR3 protein is one row after TCRdb ran MiXCR on the multiplex PCR reads. The table includes over 700,000 distinct CDR3 sequences, around 39% detected once. What was sequenced was blood. Receptors originate from a man younger than 35 with Graves' hyperthyroidism.

This clonotype has ten or more counts. The genes are TRBV10-3 and TRBJ1-5; no clear D gene. This CDR3 is built from 15 residues. The V end was cut by 0 bases, the J end by 3 bases, with 9 bases between. Germline V lookup: CDR1 ENHRY, CDR2 SYGVKD. The CDR3 region is CAISESLQFNQPQHF. In DNA form, the CDR3 reads TGTGCCATCAGTGAGTCGTTGCAGTTCAATCAGCCCCAGCATTTT.

CDR3: CASSLSEMNTEAFF. The CDR3 nucleotides read TGTGCCAGCAGTTTATCGGAGATGAACACTGAAGCTTTCTTT. This chain links TRBV12-3 or TRBV12-4 with TRBJ1-1; D is unresolved. The ends were cut back, 2 bases at V and 0 bases at J, with 7 bases in the middle. CDR3 length: 14 amino acids.

This clonotype was counted a single time. The chain carries TRBV20-1 and TRBJ2-3, with 14 nucleotides matching TRBD2. CDR1 and CDR2 from the germline V gene are DFQATT and SNEGSKA (reference sequence). With V trimmed by 4 bases and J by 6 bases, 12 bases remained unmatched. The CDR3 covers 17 residues. The CDR3 DNA reads TGCAGTGCTATGATCCCGGGGCGGACTAGCGGGGGGGATACGCAGTATTTT. It codes for CSAMIPGRTSGGDTQYF.

In this sample, this clonotype turned up many times. This chain uses TRBV29-1 with TRBJ2-2; TRBD1 or TRBD2 may be the D gene (5 bases each). V lost 0 bases and J lost 6, with 11 bases in between. The CDR3 consists of 14 residues. Germline V gene data show CDR1 as SQVTM and CDR2 as ANQGSEA. The CDR3, as DNA: TGCAGCGTTGAAGAGGGGGATGGTGCCGGGGAGCTGTTTTTT. Encoded protein: CSVEEGDGAGELFF.

This clonotype has a count of ten or more. This chain links TRBV12-3 or TRBV12-4 with TRBJ1-6, with 8 bases lining up with TRBD1. The junction had 7 bases not matched to a gene; V was cut back by 5 bases and J by 10 bases. The CDR3 length is 14 residues. The DNA for the CDR3 is TGTGCCAGCAGTAACCGACAGGGGAGGTCACCCCTCCACTTT. It specifies CASSNRQGRSPLHF.

The chain has TRBV19 and TRBJ2-2; TRBD1 or TRBD2 may be the D gene (5 bases each). Trimming took off 3 bases at V and 6 bases at J, with 8 bases between the two ends. The CDR3 totals 13 residues. Germline V gene sequence: CDR1 LNHDA, CDR2 SQIVND (reference sequence). The CDR3 DNA follows: TGTGCCAGTAGTATTGGGACGGCCGGGGAGCTGTTTTTT. It is translated as CASSIGTAGELFF.

The V gene is TRBV5-6, the J gene TRBJ1-2; possibly TRBD1 for D (6 bases). V gave up 4 bases and J gave up 7 bases, with 14 bases separating them. There are 13 residues in the CDR3. Germline V gene data show CDR1 as SGHDT and CDR2 as YYEEEE. This CDR3 reads CASSHNRVGGYTF. CDR3 nucleotides: TGTGCCAGCAGCCACAACAGGGTTGGTGGCTACACCTTC. Using reference TRBV5-6 and TRBJ1-2 for the parts outside the CDR3, the full variable domain is DAGVTQSPTHLIKTRGQQVTLRCSPKSGHDTVSWYQQALGQGPQFIFQYYEEEERQRGNFPDRFSGHQFPNYSSELNVNALLLGDSALYLCASSHNRVGGYTFGSGTRLTVV.

The CDR3 region has the DNA TGTGCCATCAGTGAGTCGTGGGGGGCGGGTTCACCCCTCCACTTT. The encoded protein is CAISESWGAGSPLHF. The chain links TRBV10-3 to TRBJ1-6, with D possibly being TRBD1 (6 bases). Trimming took 0 bases from V and 9 from J, leaving 12 bases between them. This CDR3 has 15 residues. Germline V gene sequence: CDR1 ENHRY, CDR2 SYGVKD.

This chain uses TRBV7-8 with TRBJ2-5; D perhaps matches TRBD1 (6 bases). There are 14 residues in the CDR3. Deletions cut 5 bases from V and 4 bases from J, with 14 bases between. CDR1 and CDR2 (germline): SGHVS, FQNEAQ. CDR3: CASSRGPTGETQYF. The CDR3 nucleotides are TGTGCCAGCAGCCGAGGCCCGACAGGAGAGACCCAGTACTTC.

CDR3 protein: CASSRTYISDQYF. For the CDR3, the DNA is TGTGCCAGCAGCCGAACCTACATCAGCGATCAGTACTTC. J is TRBJ2-7 and V is TRBV11-2; no clear D. CDR3 length: 13 amino acids. V was shortened by 5 bases and J by 10 bases, with 18 bases between the two germline ends. Germline V CDR1 and CDR2: SGHAT, FQNNGV.

The V call is TRBV12-3 or TRBV12-4, the J call TRBJ2-7, with D possibly matching TRBD2 (6 bases). The length of the CDR3 is 13 residues. Deletions cut 5 bases from V and 4 bases from J, with 12 bases between. The CDR3 bases are TGTGCCAGCAGTACCAAGGGGACTTACGAGCAGTACTTC. This gives the protein CASSTKGTYEQYF.

This chain connects TRBV29-1 to TRBJ2-5; TRBD1 agrees at 10 bases. This CDR3 has 13 amino acids. J was trimmed by 6 bases and V by 3 bases; bases with no gene match: 4. Germline lookup yields CDR1 SQVTM and CDR2 ANQGSEA. In DNA, the CDR3 is TGCAGCGTTGATCAGGGACAGGGGCAGACCCAGTACTTC. Translating gives CSVDQGQGQTQYF.

The chain links TRBV20-1 to TRBJ1-2; the D is unclear. The CDR3 totals 14 residues. Trimming took 5 bases from V and 5 from J, leaving 18 bases between them. CDR1 is DFQATT and CDR2 is SNEGSKA in the germline V gene (reference sequence). The CDR3 here is CSAPQRGSLYGYTF. The CDR3 DNA sequence: TGCAGTGCTCCCCAGAGAGGGAGCCTTTATGGCTACACCTTC.